The 6 T cell receptor beta chains presented below share a single source sample, sequenced in a study of blood T cell repertoires in COVID-19. Sequencing used immunoSEQ multiplex PCR; TCRdb keeps in-frame clones, though not all of them. The sample has about 280,000 clones, roughly 87% seen once; the top ten hold about 8.5%. The sequenced material came from peripheral blood. The receptors derive from a man aged 18 to 30 with active or convalescent COVID-19.

The rearrangement uses TRBV5-6 and TRBJ2-1, with D possibly matching TRBD2 (5 bases). Looked up from germline, CDR1 is SGHDT and CDR2 is YYEEEE. Trimming took 0 bases from V and 6 from J, leaving 10 bases between them. The length of the CDR3 is 14 residues. In nucleotides, the CDR3 is TGTGCCAGCAGCTTGGGGAGGCGAAGCAATGAGCAGTTCTTC. It is translated as CASSLGRRSNEQFF.

The chain uses TRBV19 and TRBJ1-2; 10 bases fit TRBD1. The ends lost 5 bases at V and 4 bases at J; junction bases unmatched: 7. CDR3 size: 15 residues. CDR1 is LNHDA and CDR2 is SQIVND in the germline V gene (reference sequence). The CDR3 spells CASSFHGTGAYGYTF. The DNA for the CDR3 is TGTGCCAGTAGTTTCCACGGGACAGGGGCCTATGGCTACACCTTC.

The chain uses TRBV29-1 and TRBJ1-4, with TRBD1 matching 9 bases. V shed 4 bases, J shed 10 bases, and the junction held 16 bases outside the gene matches. CDR3 length equals 16 residues. CDR1 SQVTM and CDR2 ANQGSEA come from the germline V gene. CDR3 sequence reads: CSVVPGQGTDLRKLFF. The DNA for the CDR3 is TGCAGCGTTGTACCGGGACAGGGCACGGACCTAAGAAAACTGTTTTTT.

J is TRBJ2-3 and V is TRBV10-1; D might be TRBD2 (5 bases). Trimming shortened V by 2 bases and J by 2 bases, and 8 bases separated the two germline ends. CDR1 and CDR2 from the germline V gene are WNHNN and SYGVQD (reference sequence). The CDR3 consists of 14 residues. The chain's CDR3 is CASSEGLLTDTQYF. In nucleotides, the CDR3 is TGCGCCAGCAGTGAGGGACTCCTCACAGATACGCAGTATTTT.

The chain combines TRBV7-9 with TRBJ1-1; 8 bases are a match to TRBD1. CDR1 is SEHNR, CDR2 FQNEAQ, per germline (reference sequence). The V segment lost 5 bases and the J segment 4 bases; nucleotides outside the gene matches: 9. The CDR3 has 15 residues. The CDR3, as DNA: TGTGCCAGCAGCGTCGGGACAGGTCATTTCACTGAAGCTTTCTTT. Translated: CASSVGTGHFTEAFF.

The chain uses TRBV5-1 and TRBJ2-2; TRBD2 matches at 11 bases. Germline CDR1 reads SGHRS; CDR2 reads YFSETQ. This CDR3 comprises 15 residues. V lost 4 bases, J lost 4 bases, and 3 bases stayed unmatched. In nucleotides, the CDR3 is TGCGCCAGCAGCCGACTAGCGGGGCCCACCGGGGAGCTGTTTTTT. Its translation is CASSRLAGPTGELFF.